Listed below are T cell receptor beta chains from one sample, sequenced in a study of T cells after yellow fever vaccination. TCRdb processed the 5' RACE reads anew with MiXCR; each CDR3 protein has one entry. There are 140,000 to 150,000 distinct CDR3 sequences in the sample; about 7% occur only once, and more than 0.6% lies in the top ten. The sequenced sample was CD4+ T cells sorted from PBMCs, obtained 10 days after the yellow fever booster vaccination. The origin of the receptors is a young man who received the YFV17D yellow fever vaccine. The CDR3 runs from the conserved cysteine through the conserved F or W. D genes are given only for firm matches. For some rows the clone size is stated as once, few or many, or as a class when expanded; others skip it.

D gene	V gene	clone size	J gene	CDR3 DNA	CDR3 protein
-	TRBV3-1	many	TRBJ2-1	TGTGCCAGCAGCCCCGGACGGAGCAATGAGCAGTTCTTC	CASSPGRSNEQFF
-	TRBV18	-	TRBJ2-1	TGTGCCAGCTCAGACGGCAGGGGGCAGTTCTTC	CASSDGRGQFF
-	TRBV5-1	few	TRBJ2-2	TGCGCCAGCAGCTTACAGAACTTCTTAGGGGAAGGGGAGCTGTTTTTT	CASSLQNFLGEGELFF
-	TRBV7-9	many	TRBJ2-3	TGTGCCAGCAGCTTGAGACGGGCGGGAAGGGGAGATACGCAGTATTTT	CASSLRRAGRGDTQYF
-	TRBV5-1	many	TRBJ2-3	TGCGCCAGCAGCTTGGGGGAGTTCGCAGATACGCAGTATTTT	CASSLGEFADTQYF
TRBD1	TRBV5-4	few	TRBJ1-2	TGTGCCAGCAGCTCAACGGGACAGCGCTATGGCTACACCTTC	CASSSTGQRYGYTF
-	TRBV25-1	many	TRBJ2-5	TGTGCCAGCAGTGGGGGACTTAGGGAGACCCAGTACTTC	CASSGGLRETQYF
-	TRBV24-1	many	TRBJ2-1	TGTGCCACCAGTGGAGTGGAAGAGAGGCAGTTCTTC	CATSGVEERQFF
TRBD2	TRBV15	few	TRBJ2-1	TGTGCCACCAGCCCCCCGGCGTGGCGGGAGGGCCGTGGGGAGCAGTTCTTC	CATSPPAWREGRGEQFF
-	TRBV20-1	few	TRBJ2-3	TGCAGTGCGAAACTAGTCCGGAAGCCAGATACGCAGTATTTT	CSAKLVRKPDTQYF
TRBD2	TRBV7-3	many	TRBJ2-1	TGTGCCAGCAGCTTCGGGACTAGTAGGGAGCAGTTCTTC	CASSFGTSREQFF
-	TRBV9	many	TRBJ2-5	TGTGCCAGCAGCCCCTCCCCCGGTTCAGGCGAGACCCAGTACTTC	CASSPSPGSGETQYF
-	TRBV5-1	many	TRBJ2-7	TGCGCCAGCAGCTTTGAAAACGGGGGCTACGAGCAGTACTTC	CASSFENGGYEQYF
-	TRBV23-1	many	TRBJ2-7	TGCGCCAGCAGTCAATCTGGCTCCTACGAGCAGTACTTC	CASSQSGSYEQYF
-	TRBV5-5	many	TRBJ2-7	TGTGCCAGCAGCTTGCAAGTGGGGGAGTACGAGCAGTACTTC	CASSLQVGEYEQYF
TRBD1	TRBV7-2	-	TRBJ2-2	TGTGCCAGCAGCTTGAGGACAGGGGCCTACACCGGGGAGCTGTTTTTT	CASSLRTGAYTGELFF
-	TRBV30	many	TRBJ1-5	TGTGCCTGGAGTGGGGTTAAGCAGCCCCAGCATTTT	CAWSGVKQPQHF
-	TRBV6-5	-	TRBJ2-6	TGTGCCAGCAGTTACTCGCCAGGGATAGTCTCTGGGGCCAACGTCCTGACTTTC	CASSYSPGIVSGANVLTF
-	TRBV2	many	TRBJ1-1	TGTGCCAGCAGTCCCGAGGCAGGGAACACTGAAGCTTTCTTT	CASSPEAGNTEAFF
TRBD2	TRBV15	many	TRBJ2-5	TGTGCCACCAGCAGAGAGTATAGCGGGATAGAGACCCAGTACTTC	CATSREYSGIETQYF
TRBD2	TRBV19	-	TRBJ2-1	TGTGCCAGTAGTTGGGGAGGGGCCTACAATGAGCAGTTCTTC	CASSWGGAYNEQFF
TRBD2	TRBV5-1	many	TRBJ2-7	TGCGCCAGCAGCCGAGACACTAGCGGGGCCTTCTCCTACGAGCAGTACTTC	CASSRDTSGAFSYEQYF
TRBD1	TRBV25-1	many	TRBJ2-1	TGTGCCAGCGCTCTTTCGGAAGGGGACAGGGGGCGCGGAGATGGCAATGAGCAGTTCTTC	CASALSEGDRGRGDGNEQFF
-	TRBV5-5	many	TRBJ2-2	TGTGCCAGCAGCACCCGGGGGACGAACACCGGGGAGCTGTTTTTT	CASSTRGTNTGELFF
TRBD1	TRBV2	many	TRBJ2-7	TGTGCCAGCAGTCTTAGACAGGGGCCCGGCGAGCAGTACTTC	CASSLRQGPGEQYF
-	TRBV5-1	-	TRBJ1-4	TGCGCCAGCAGCTTGGCCGGGATTGATGAAAAACTGTTTTTT	CASSLAGIDEKLFF
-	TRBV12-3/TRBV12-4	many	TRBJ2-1	TGTGCCACCCTCCAATCTTTATGGGGCAATGAGCAGTTCTTC	CATLQSLWGNEQFF
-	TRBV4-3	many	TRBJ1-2	TGCGCCAGCAGTACCGGGACTTCTAACTATGGCTACACCTTC	CASSTGTSNYGYTF
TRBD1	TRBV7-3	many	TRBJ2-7	TGTGCCAGCAGCTTAACAGGGACAGGGGGTTACGAGCAGTACTTC	CASSLTGTGGYEQYF
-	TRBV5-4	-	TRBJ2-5	TGTGCCAGCAGCTTGGTCGGACAAGAGACCCAGTACTTC	CASSLVGQETQYF
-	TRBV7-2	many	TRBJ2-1	TGTGCCAGCAGCTTACGTCAGCTAGTCGATGAGCAGTTCTTC	CASSLRQLVDEQFF
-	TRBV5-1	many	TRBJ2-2	TGCGCCAGCAGCTTCCACGGGGGTCCTAACACCGGGGAGCTGTTTTTT	CASSFHGGPNTGELFF
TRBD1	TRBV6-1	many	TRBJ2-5	TGTGCCAGCAGGGGACAGCGGATCACAGAGACCCAGTACTTC	CASRGQRITETQYF